The 21 T cell receptor beta chains below all came from one sample that was sequenced in a study of blood T cell repertoires in COVID-19. Sequencing used immunoSEQ multiplex PCR; TCRdb keeps in-frame clones, though not all of them. The sample records tens of thousands of clones, around 86% being singletons. The sample taken for sequencing was peripheral blood. All receptors come from a man between 65 and 85 years old with active or convalescent COVID-19.

The J gene is TRBJ1-1, the V gene TRBV27; 7 bases are a match to TRBD1. The germline CDR1 and CDR2 sequences are MNHEY and SMNVEV (reference sequence). The V segment lost 5 bases and the J segment 5 bases; nucleotides outside the gene matches: 2. The CDR3 has 12 residues. CDR3 residues: CASSKQGTEAFF. CDR3 DNA: TGTGCCAGCAGTAAACAGGGGACTGAAGCTTTCTTT.

This rearrangement joins TRBV19 to TRBJ2-5, with 9 bases lining up with TRBD1. The CDR3 is 17 amino acids. Germline V lookup: CDR1 LNHDA, CDR2 SQIVND (reference sequence). The J segment lost 0 bases and the V segment lost 4 bases, leaving 9 bases of the junction unmatched. The CDR3 here is CASSKLGTGNHQETQYF. In DNA form, the CDR3 reads TGTGCCAGTAGTAAATTGGGGACAGGGAACCACCAAGAGACCCAGTACTTC.

The V and J genes are TRBV19 and TRBJ1-1; TRBD1 agrees at 7 bases. Trimming removed 10 bases from V and 7 bases from J; junction bases left unmatched: 3. The CDR3 runs 10 residues. Germline loops: CDR1 LNHDA, CDR2 SQIVND (reference sequence). The CDR3 coding sequence is TGTGCCACCAGGGACAGTGAAGCTTTCTTT. Protein: CATRDSEAFF.

The CDR3 DNA reads as TGCAGTGCTAGTAGTCCGGGTTTCGGCGGGAGAAGGGGCAATGAGCAGTTCTTC. Amino acid sequence: CSASSPGFGGRRGNEQFF. The chain carries TRBV20-1 and TRBJ2-1; TRBD2 matches at 7 bases. The J segment lost 6 bases and the V segment lost 3 bases, leaving 20 bases of the junction unmatched. There are 18 residues in the CDR3. The germline V gene has CDR1 DFQATT and CDR2 SNEGSKA (reference sequence).

V is TRBV19 and J is TRBJ1-2; 8 bases map to TRBD1. Germline V lookup: CDR1 LNHDA, CDR2 SQIVND (reference sequence). After removal of 3 bases from V and 5 bases from J, the junction contained 11 bases not matched to a gene. The CDR3 has 16 residues. The CDR3 is CASSMRTGGPVYGYTF. The CDR3 bases are TGTGCCAGTAGTATGAGAACAGGGGGGCCCGTGTATGGCTACACCTTC.

This chain connects TRBV28 to TRBJ1-5, with TRBD1 matching 9 bases. The germline V gene has CDR1 MDHEN and CDR2 SYDVKM. V lost 6 bases, J lost 3 bases, and 9 bases stayed unmatched. There are 16 residues in the CDR3. CDR3 in amino acids: CASSPRQGDFNQPQHF. CDR3 sequence (DNA): TGTGCCAGCAGCCCTAGACAGGGGGATTTCAATCAGCCCCAGCATTTT.

V gene TRBV27 combines with J gene TRBJ2-1; TRBD1 matches at 7 bases. V shed 5 bases, J shed 6 bases, and the junction held 10 bases outside the gene matches. CDR1 and CDR2 (germline): MNHEY, SMNVEV (reference sequence). This CDR3 has 15 residues. The CDR3 protein is CASSPGTAIFNEQFF. As DNA, the CDR3 is TGTGCCAGCAGTCCTGGGACAGCCATATTCAATGAGCAGTTCTTC.

This chain connects TRBV28 to TRBJ1-5; no reliable D call. V lost 7 bases, J lost 2 bases, and 12 bases lay in between. Germline CDR1 is MDHEN and CDR2 is SYDVKM. CDR3 length: 14 amino acids. The CDR3 region has the DNA TGTGCCAGCACTTCGGGTATGGGCAATCAGCCCCAGCATTTT. Amino acids: CASTSGMGNQPQHF.

The chain couples TRBV12-5 to TRBJ1-5; no clear D gene. Trimming left V 2 bases short and J 2 bases short, with 10 bases between. CDR1 is LGHNT and CDR2 is FRNRAP in the germline V gene. CDR3 length: 15 residues. The CDR3 sequence is CASGLQERGNQPQHF. DNA of the CDR3: TGTGCTAGTGGTTTGCAGGAAAGAGGCAATCAGCCCCAGCATTTT. Filled out from reference TRBV12-5 and TRBJ1-5, the complete variable domain reads DARVTQTPRHKVTEMGQEVTMRCQPILGHNTVFWYRQTMMQGLELLAYFRNRAPLDDSGMPKDRFSAEMPDATLATLKIQPSEPRDSAVYFCASGLQERGNQPQHFGDGTRLSIL.

This clone was observed once. This chain uses TRBV20-1 with TRBJ1-3; no definite D call. Trimming cost V 3 bases and J 2 bases, with 17 bases left between them. The germline V gene has CDR1 DFQATT and CDR2 SNEGSKA (reference sequence). The CDR3 is 16 residues long. For the CDR3, the DNA is TGCAGTGCTAGTGCGTTGGGCAGCCGCACTGGAAACACCATATATTTT. Protein: CSASALGSRTGNTIYF.

The CDR3 DNA reads as TGTGCCAGCTCACCACTTACAGGGGAACTCGCTGAAGCTTTCTTT. Amino acids: CASSPLTGELAEAFF. This chain joins TRBV18 and TRBJ1-1, with 7 bases matching TRBD1. The CDR3 is made up of 15 amino acids. The germline CDR1 and CDR2 sequences are KGHSH and LQKENI. The J segment lost 6 bases and the V segment lost 1 base, leaving 8 bases of the junction unmatched.

The CDR3 loop is CASSSPPRDGYTF. CDR3 DNA sequence: TGTGCCAGCAGCTCACCGCCCAGGGATGGCTACACCTTC. J is TRBJ1-2 and V is TRBV5-7; D possibly corresponds to TRBD1 (5 bases). TRBV5-7 belongs to the ORF category, with a function that is uncertain. V lost 3 bases, J lost 6 bases, and 12 bases lay in between. CDR3 length equals 13 residues.

The J gene is TRBJ1-6, the V gene TRBV5-5, with D unresolved. The CDR3 sequence is 13 residues long. Trimming pared 0 bases from V and 10 bases from J, leaving 8 bases between. CDR1 is SGHKS, CDR2 YYEKEE, per germline (reference sequence). CDR3 protein: CASSLEQESPLHF. The CDR3 DNA reads as TGTGCCAGCAGCTTGGAGCAGGAATCACCCCTCCACTTT.

Only a few counts were recorded for this clone. This chain connects TRBV27 to TRBJ1-5, with unresolved D. Germline CDR1 is MNHEY and CDR2 is SMNVEV (reference sequence). This CDR3 region has 16 residues. With 1 base removed from V and 3 bases from J, the gap between germline ends came to 13 bases. Written as DNA, the CDR3 is TGTGCCAGCAGTTTATTGGTCAACATCCCCAATCAGCCCCAGCATTTT. Protein: CASSLLVNIPNQPQHF.

This clone has a single count. The chain combines TRBV28 with TRBJ1-4; 7 nucleotides agree with TRBD1. The CDR3 runs to 15 residues. Trimming at V came to 6 bases and at J to 5 bases, leaving 9 bases not matched to a gene. The germline gives CDR1 MDHEN, CDR2 SYDVKM. CDR3 sequence: CASSSPGQWNEKLFF. As DNA, the CDR3 is TGTGCCAGCAGCTCACCGGGACAGTGGAATGAAAAACTGTTTTTT.

CDR3 in DNA: TGTGCCAGCAGTCCCGGACTAGCGGAGAGCTCCTACGAGCAGTACTTC. Translating it yields CASSPGLAESSYEQYF. The rearrangement links TRBV6-6 to TRBJ2-7; 10 bases align to TRBD2. After removal of 5 bases from V and 0 bases from J, the junction contained 7 bases not matched to a gene. Germline CDR1 is MNHNY and CDR2 is SVGAGI (reference sequence). The CDR3 length is 16 residues.

The chain links TRBV30 to TRBJ1-1; 7 bases are shared with TRBD1. The CDR3 runs to 17 residues. The germline gives CDR1 GTSNPN, CDR2 SVGIG (reference sequence). The ends lost 0 bases at V and 3 bases at J; junction bases unmatched: 13. CDR3 residues: CAWSVQGYWLTDTEAFF. DNA of the CDR3: TGTGCCTGGAGTGTACAGGGGTACTGGCTTACCGACACTGAAGCTTTCTTT.

This chain joins TRBV19 and TRBJ2-1; D uncertain. CDR3 size: 14 residues. Germline-derived CDR1 and CDR2 are LNHDA and SQIVND (reference sequence). Trimming removed 0 bases at V and 4 bases at J, with 7 bases between. Written as DNA, the CDR3 is TGTGCCAGTAGTATAGATGGCCCTTACAATGAGCAGTTCTTC. This translates into CASSIDGPYNEQFF.

This rearrangement joins TRBV20-1 to TRBJ1-2; D is uncertain. V was cut by 3 bases and J by 4 bases, with 9 bases left in between. This CDR3 has 12 amino acids. CDR1 DFQATT and CDR2 SNEGSKA come from the germline V gene (reference sequence). DNA of the CDR3: TGCAGTGCTAGTTCGGGTATCTATGGCTACACCTTC. Translating gives CSASSGIYGYTF.

This clone was seen just once. V is TRBV4-2 and J is TRBJ1-4; 7 nucleotides align to TRBD1. Germline lookup yields CDR1 LGHNA and CDR2 YNFKEQ. The CDR3 length is 17 residues. The junction had 4 bases not matched to a gene; V was cut back by 0 bases and J by 0 bases. As DNA, the CDR3 is TGTGCCAGCAGCCAAGAAGGGGACAGTACAACTAATGAAAAACTGTTTTTT. Protein sequence: CASSQEGDSTTNEKLFF.

The table lists this clone with a count of one. J is TRBJ1-3 and V is TRBV16, with D tentatively TRBD1 (5 bases). Germline values: CDR1 KGHSY, CDR2 FQNENV. This CDR3 has 15 residues. The germline V and J ends were trimmed by 1 base and 4 bases, with 11 bases remaining between them. The CDR3 DNA reads TGTGCCAGCAGCCAATTCAGGGAATCAGGAAACACCATATATTTT. This translates into CASSQFRESGNTIYF.